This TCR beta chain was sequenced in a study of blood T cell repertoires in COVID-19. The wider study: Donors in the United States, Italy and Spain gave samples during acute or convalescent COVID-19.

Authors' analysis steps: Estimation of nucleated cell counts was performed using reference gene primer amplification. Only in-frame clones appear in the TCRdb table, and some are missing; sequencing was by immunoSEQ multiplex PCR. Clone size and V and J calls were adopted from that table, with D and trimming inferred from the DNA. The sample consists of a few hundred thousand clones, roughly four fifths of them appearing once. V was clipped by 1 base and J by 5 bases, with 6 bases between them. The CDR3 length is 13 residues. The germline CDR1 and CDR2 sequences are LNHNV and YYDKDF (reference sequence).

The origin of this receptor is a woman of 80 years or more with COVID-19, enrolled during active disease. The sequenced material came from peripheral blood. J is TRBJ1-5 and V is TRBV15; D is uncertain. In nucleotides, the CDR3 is TGTGCCACCAGCAGAGTACGAGATCAGCCCCAGCATTTT. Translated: CATSRVRDQPQHF.